This record covers a single TCR beta chain. Antigen unknown. Produced via immunoSEQ multiplex PCR; TCRdb's table is partial and in-frame only. The table records approximately 2,000,000 clones, less than 95% of them present only once. This sample stems from a study of shared clonotypes between healthy human individuals. The study's findings and limits: Generation of non-shared clonotypes was less probable than generation of clonotypes shared by all four donors.

Germline CDR1 reads KGHSH; CDR2 reads LQKENI. This CDR3 has 14 residues. With 3 bases clipped from V and 6 bases from J, the junction kept 7 bases outside the gene matches. Sequenced input: naive CD4+ T cells from PBMCs. Subset meaning: CD45RA+ positively selected. This sequence joins TRBV18 and TRBJ2-7; 8 bases agree with TRBD2. This sequence was found in a man aged 18 to 30 in good health. Some clones in this sample may be carry-over from other donors' samples. CDR3: CASSPPSGSGEQYF. The CDR3 nucleotides read TGTGCCAGCTCACCGCCCAGCGGGAGCGGCGAGCAGTACTTC.